The clone carrying this T cell receptor (beta chain) was counted at least ten times. The antigen is unknown. Time point specified: persistent/refractory GD, antithyroid drugs over 5 years with positive TRAb. PBMCs were the source of the RNA used for TCR sequencing. The guidelines of the American Thyroid Association were the basis for diagnosing Graves' disease. Patients came through an endocrinology department, and that department was in Xi'an, China. This entry belongs to a study of regulatory T cells in long-lasting Graves disease. As for the study in general: Persistence in Graves' disease denoted antithyroid drug use beyond 5 years alongside positive TSH receptor antibodies.

The CDR3 runs to 19 residues. In germline, CDR1 is DFQATT, CDR2 SNEGSKA (reference sequence). J gave up 4 bases and V 2 bases, and 17 bases lay outside the gene matches. Researchers made TCR beta libraries by using iRepertoire HTBI primers and running Arm-PCR on CDR3 regions. TCRdb processed the multiplex PCR reads anew with MiXCR; each CDR3 protein has one entry. In the table there are 350,000 to 500,000 distinct CDR3 sequences, roughly 21% of which are singletons. Study observations and caveats: Newly diagnosed patients shared around 910 public clonotypes; persistent patients shared around 2,500.

Material: peripheral blood mononuclear cells (PBMCs), obtained when the disease was refractory, from a patient treated with antithyroid drugs. The TCR sequence derives from a female donor with Graves disease. The V gene is TRBV20-1, the J gene TRBJ2-5, with 12 bases that match TRBD2. CDR3 nucleotides: TGCAGTGCTAGAATTTGGGAGACTAGCGGGAGATCCCGGGGAGAGACCCAGTACTTC. Amino acids: CSARIWETSGRSRGETQYF.